Listed below are T cell receptor beta chains from one sample, sequenced in a study of shared T cell receptors in the human thymus. Assay: immunoSEQ multiplex PCR; the TCRdb copy retains only in-frame clones and omits some. The sample lists about 660,000 clones, more than 70% occurring once. In addition, the sample was reused for a study of human thymus T cells.

Source material: thymocytes. Receptor source: a boy under three years old with a congenital heart defect. CDR3s include the opening cysteine and the closing phenylalanine or tryptophan. The D gene is left open where the match is weak. Only some rows state a clone size, as once, few, many or a class for expanded clones.

>TRBJ2-1|NA|TRBD2|TRBV6-1
TGTGCCGCGGTGCGGGAGCCAAACTCCTACAATGAGCAGTTCTTC
CAAVREPNSYNEQFF
>TRBJ2-2|NA|NA|TRBV6-5
TGTGCCAGCAGTTTATTTAAGGGGCCCGGGGAGCTGTTTTTT
CASSLFKGPGELFF
>TRBJ2-1|NA|NA|TRBV10-2
TGCGCCAGCAGTGAGTTGCCGTCGAGCTCCTACAATGAGCAGTTCTTC
CASSELPSSSYNEQFF
>TRBJ2-7|NA|TRBD1|TRBV9
TGTGCCAGCAGCGCCTTGGGGACAGGCCCCTACGAGCAGTACTTC
CASSALGTGPYEQYF
>TRBJ2-7|NA|NA|TRBV27
TGTGCCAGCCCCCTTAAGGGGACCTACGAGCAGTACTTC
CASPLKGTYEQYF
>TRBJ2-3|NA|NA|TRBV5-1
TGCGCCAGCAGCCCCCTCCGTCTCACAGATACGCAGTATTTT
CASSPLRLTDTQYF
>TRBJ1-1|NA|TRBD1|TRBV28
TGTGCCAGCAGTTTGGCCGACAGGGACACTGAAGCTTTCTTT
CASSLADRDTEAFF
>TRBJ1-1|NA|NA|TRBV18
TGTGCCAGCTCACCCCAGAACATGAACACTGAAGCTTTCTTT
CASSPQNMNTEAFF
>TRBJ1-6|NA|TRBD1|TRBV27
TGTGCCAGCAGTTTCGCCGAACAGGGGTTAGGACCCCTCCACTTT
CASSFAEQGLGPLHF
>TRBJ1-3|NA|NA|TRBV6-5
TGTGCCAGCAGTTCCCTAGCTGGAAACACCATATATTTT
CASSSLAGNTIYF
>TRBJ1-4|NA|TRBD1|TRBV29-1
TGCAGCGTGGGGACAGGGGTCGGGCCTGGGCATGGTGAAAAACTGTTTTTT
CSVGTGVGPGHGEKLFF
>TRBJ1-1|NA|NA|TRBV27
TGTGCCAGCAGTCAGTTTCGGGATGATGTGAACACTGAAGCTTTCTTT
CASSQFRDDVNTEAFF
>TRBJ1-2|NA|NA|TRBV19
TGTGCCAGTAGTATCGACCCAGGACACGTTATAACCTTC
CASSIDPGHVITF
>TRBJ1-1|NA|NA|TRBV7-8
TGTGCCAGCAGCTGGACAGCCGTGAACACTGAAGCTTTCTTT
CASSWTAVNTEAFF
>TRBJ1-3|NA|NA|TRBV6-1
TGTGCCAGCAGTGAAGTTGTATTCTCTGGAAACACCATATATTTT
CASSEVVFSGNTIYF
>TRBJ2-3|NA|TRBD2|TRBV28
TGTGCCAGCAGTACTAGCGGGGGGGAAGGGTATACGCAGTATTTT
CASSTSGGEGYTQYF
>TRBJ1-2|NA|TRBD1|TRBV11-2
TGTGCCAGTAGAAACGGGACAGGGAACTATGGCTACACCTTC
CASRNGTGNYGYTF
>TRBJ1-1|NA|NA|TRBV7-2
TGTGCCAGCAGCTCGAACAGCCAAAAGAACACTGAAGCTTTCTTT
CASSSNSQKNTEAFF
>TRBJ2-4|NA|TRBD2|TRBV13
TGTGCCAGCAGGAATACAGCCGGGACTAGCGGATCCCTAGCCAAAAACATTCAGTACTTC
CASRNTAGTSGSLAKNIQYF
>TRBJ2-7|NA|NA|TRBV6-4
TGTGCCAGCTCACCCCGCGCGGGGATCCCCTACGAGCAGTACTTC
CASSPRAGIPYEQYF
>TRBJ2-7|NA|TRBD1|TRBV7-2
TGTGCCAGCAGCTTTTACCGGTCGGACAGGGCTCGCTACGAGCAGTACTTC
CASSFYRSDRARYEQYF
>TRBJ2-1|NA|TRBD2|TRBV25-1
TGTGCCAGCAGTGCCGGGGGGGATGAGCAGTTCTTC
CASSAGGDEQFF
>TRBJ2-3|NA|NA|TRBV14
TGTGCCAGCAGCCAAGATCGGAGATTAAGCACAGATACGCAGTATTTT
CASSQDRRLSTDTQYF
>TRBJ1-1|few|TRBD1|TRBV29-1
TGCAGCGTTGACCCGGCAGGGGGTGGGACTGAAGCTTTCTTT
CSVDPAGGGTEAFF
>TRBJ1-3|NA|NA|TRBV28
TGTGCCAGCAGTCGGACAGCCTCTGGAAACACCATATATTTT
CASSRTASGNTIYF
>TRBJ1-6|NA|TRBD1|TRBV7-2
TGTGCCAGCAGCTCCCGACAGGGGACCAATTCACCCCTCCACTTT
CASSSRQGTNSPLHF
>TRBJ2-3|NA|TRBD2|TRBV30
TGTGCCTGGACCGCTAGCGGGGGGGCAGATACGCAGTATTTT
CAWTASGGADTQYF
>TRBJ1-1|NA|NA|TRBV4-3
TGCGCCAGCAGCCAAGGGCAGGGCTGGACTGAAGCTTTCTTT
CASSQGQGWTEAFF
>TRBJ2-1|NA|TRBD2|TRBV10-3
TGTGCCATCACCCTTACGACTAGCGGAATCTACAATGAGCAGTTCTTC
CAITLTTSGIYNEQFF
>TRBJ1-5|NA|NA|TRBV2
TGTGCCAGCAGTTTTGAAAATCGAGCCTATAGCAATCAGCCCCAGCATTTT
CASSFENRAYSNQPQHF
>TRBJ2-7|NA|NA|TRBV2
TGTGCCAGCAGAGGGGCCCCCTACGAGCAGTACTTC
CASRGAPYEQYF
>TRBJ1-2|once|TRBD1|TRBV5-1
TGCGCCAGCAGCTCCCCGGCGGGGACAGAATCCGGCTATGGCTACACCTTC
CASSSPAGTESGYGYTF
>TRBJ2-1|NA|NA|TRBV7-2
TGTGCCAGCAGCTTAGAGAAGGGGCGGGGCAATGAGCAGTTCTTC
CASSLEKGRGNEQFF
>TRBJ1-1|NA|NA|TRBV28
TGTGCCAGCAGCCACCTGCGGGTTAGCACTGAAGCTTTCTTT
CASSHLRVSTEAFF
>TRBJ2-1|NA|TRBD2|TRBV5-1
TGCGCCAGCAGCTTGGTAAGGGCTAGCGGGGCTAATGAGCAGTTCTTC
CASSLVRASGANEQFF
>TRBJ1-1|NA|TRBD1|TRBV14
TGTGCCAGCAGTAGAAAAACGGACAGGGAGATAAACACTGAAGCTTTCTTT
CASSRKTDREINTEAFF